A single sample is the source of the 28 T cell receptor beta chains below, sequenced in a study of molecular identifiers for immune sequencing clone quantification. TCRdb itself ran the PCR reads through MiXCR, one entry per CDR3 protein. Among under 650,000 distinct CDR3 sequences listed, about 20% were seen once. The sequenced sample was naive CD8+ T cells from blood, with Jurkat cell RNA spiked in. Noted subset: FACS-sorted CD8+CD4-CCR7+CD45RA+ naive T cells. These receptors were collected from a human donor in good health. Some libraries in this study had Jurkat cell RNA spiked in.

This clonotype showed up many times. The junction shows a germline mismatch at one end, possibly a read error. V gene TRBV5-6 combines with J gene TRBJ1-2; D remains unclear. Germline V gives CDR1 SGHDT, CDR2 YYEEEE. This CDR3 spans 12 amino acids. CDR3 bases: TGTGCCAGCCGCTTGAGGTCAGGCGGCTACACCTTC. This encodes CASRLRSGGYTF. Complete variable domain (other parts from reference TRBV5-6 and TRBJ1-2): DAGVTQSPTHLIKTRGQQVTLRCSPKSGHDTVSWYQQALGQGPQFIFQYYEEEERQRGNFPDRFSGHQFPNYSSELNVNALLLGDSALYLCASRLRSGGYTFGSGTRLTVV.

The chain recombines TRBV12-2 with TRBJ1-3; TRBD1, the table's D call, lacks a check against the DNA. TRBV12-2 is a recognized pseudogene. The CDR3 spans 16 residues. CDR3 residues: CASRLWTGRSGNTIYF. The CDR3 region has the DNA TGTGCAAGTCGCTTATGGACAGGGCGCTCTGGAAACACCATATATTTT.

V is TRBV30 and J is TRBJ1-4; D perhaps matches TRBD1 (5 bases). CDR1 GTSNPN and CDR2 SVGIG come from the germline V gene (reference sequence). The V end was cut by 2 bases, the J end by 7 bases, with 20 bases between. This CDR3 spans 16 amino acids. The CDR3 spells CAWSFPPGPVSEKLFF. The CDR3, as DNA: TGTGCCTGGAGTTTTCCCCCGGGACCAGTAAGTGAAAAACTGTTTTTT.

This clonotype occurred many times. The chain links TRBV7-6 to TRBJ1-1; TRBD1 matches 7 bases. The CDR3 contains 13 residues. With V trimmed by 3 bases and J by 6 bases, 4 bases remained unmatched. Germline V gives CDR1 SGHVS, CDR2 FNYEAQ. In DNA, the CDR3 is TGTGCCAGCAGCTTTAACCAGGGGGCTGAAGCTTTCTTT. This translates into CASSFNQGAEAFF.

This clonotype was seen at least ten times. The genes are TRBV12-3 or TRBV12-4 and TRBJ2-1, with D perhaps matching TRBD2 (5 bases). V lost 5 bases and J 12 bases, leaving 17 bases between the germline ends. There are 13 residues in the CDR3. DNA for the CDR3: TGTGCCAGCAGTCCTCCCGGGGATCTTGGGCAGTTCTTC. Its protein product is CASSPPGDLGQFF.

This clonotype appeared many times. J is TRBJ2-3 and V is TRBV6-2 or TRBV6-3, with D possibly TRBD1 on 6 matching bases. This CDR3 contains 20 residues. Trimming shortened V by 0 bases and J by 6 bases, and 28 bases separated the two germline ends. Germline V gene data show CDR1 as MNHEY and CDR2 as SVGEGT. DNA for the CDR3: TGTGCCAGCAGTTACTCGATCGAACCCCGGGACACCTGGCGCAGCGATACGCAGTATTTT. As protein: CASSYSIEPRDTWRSDTQYF.

This clonotype has at least ten counts. The chain couples TRBV12-3 or TRBV12-4 to TRBJ2-3; weak D call: TRBD2 (6 bases). V dropped 6 bases and J dropped 2 bases, with 21 bases sitting between them. The CDR3 spans 17 residues. For the CDR3, the DNA is TGTGCCAGCAGGTCCATCCCGGGACTTACTTACACAGATACGCAGTATTTT. Translating it yields CASRSIPGLTYTDTQYF.

As regards this clonotype: This clone may be a read error of a much larger clone one base away. The chain recombines TRBV5-6 with TRBJ2-2; 11 bases align to TRBD2. Germline V gene lookup returns CDR1 SGHDT and CDR2 YYEEEE. This CDR3 has 19 residues. J lost 3 bases, V lost 4 bases, and 14 bases had no gene match. As DNA, the CDR3 is TGTGCCAGCAGCCGGGGGGCTAGCGGGAGGATGGGTGACACCGGGGAGCTGTTTTTT. It codes for CASSRGASGRMGDTGELFF.

This clonotype was recorded many times. The chain uses TRBV7-8 and TRBJ2-2; D ambiguous. Per germline, CDR1 SGHVS and CDR2 FQNEAQ. CDR3 size: 14 residues. The V end lost 5 bases, the J end lost 7 bases, and 14 bases lay between the germline ends. The CDR3 region is CASSPWNQDGELFF. DNA of the CDR3: TGTGCCAGCAGCCCCTGGAACCAAGACGGGGAGCTGTTTTTT.

This clonotype came up a few times. This sequence joins TRBV6-5 and TRBJ2-7; D ambiguous. Trimming removed 4 bases at V and 7 bases at J, with 14 bases between. This CDR3 has 13 residues. Germline-derived CDR1 and CDR2 are MNHEY and SVGAGI. CDR3 coding DNA: TGTGCCAGCAGTTCCGGAACCCCGAGGGAGCAGTACTTC. Its translation is CASSSGTPREQYF.

In its sample, this clonotype was seen a few times. The CDR3 DNA sequence: TGTGCCAGCAGTTTAACCGGGACAGCCAGTGCTCTGGACGCCATATATTTT. Translating gives CASSLTGTASALDAIYF. The J gene is TRBJ1-3, the V gene TRBV27; 7 positions agree with TRBD1. From germline, CDR1 is MNHEY and CDR2 SMNVEV (reference sequence). The CDR3 contains 17 residues. Germline trimming cut 2 bases from V and 11 bases from J; bases unmatched to any gene: 18.

In its sample, this clonotype was seen many times. This chain joins TRBV2 and TRBJ1-2; no clear D gene. From germline, CDR1 is SNHLY and CDR2 FYNNEI. CDR3 length: 12 amino acids. The ends were cut back, 4 bases at V and 4 bases at J, with 7 bases in the middle. CDR3 region: CASSAGGYGYTF. The CDR3 region has the DNA TGTGCCAGCAGTGCAGGCGGCTATGGCTACACCTTC. The entire variable domain, with the rest obtained from reference TRBV2 and TRBJ1-2, is as follows: EPEVTQTPSHQVTQMGQEVILRCVPISNHLYFYWYRQILGQKVEFLVSFYNNEISEKSEIFDDQFSVERPDGSNFTLKIRSTKLEDSAMYFCASSAGGYGYTFGSGTRLTVV.

This clonotype was seen at least ten times. The chain combines TRBV5-4 with TRBJ2-5; D gene uncertain. Germline V lookup: CDR1 SGHNT, CDR2 YYREEE (reference sequence). This CDR3 comprises 15 residues. Trimming left V 0 bases short and J 2 bases short, with 11 bases between. This CDR3 reads CASSLVSGPQETQYF. CDR3 nucleotides: TGTGCCAGCAGCTTGGTGTCAGGTCCACAAGAGACCCAGTACTTC.

This clonotype was counted at least ten times. V usage is TRBV20-1 and J usage is TRBJ2-3; D is unclear. CDR1 is DFQATT, CDR2 SNEGSKA, per germline (reference sequence). CDR3 length: 14 residues. V was cut by 0 bases and J by 1 base, with 8 bases left in between. In DNA, the CDR3 is TGCAGTGCTAGAGATTTAAGAGGCACAGATACGCAGTATTTT. As protein: CSARDLRGTDTQYF.

This clonotype was observed a few times. The V call is TRBV7-9, the J call TRBJ2-3, with unresolved D. Germline CDR1 SEHNR, CDR2 FQNEAQ (reference sequence). With 1 base removed from V and 6 bases from J, the gap between germline ends came to 29 bases. This CDR3 is built from 20 residues. The CDR3 DNA reads as TGTGCCAGCAGCTTAGGGGGTCCGAGGTATACGGGTATCCCTAGGGATACGCAGTATTTT. This translates into CASSLGGPRYTGIPRDTQYF.

There are many counts of this clonotype. This chain joins TRBV9 and TRBJ2-1, with D uncertain. CDR3 size: 15 residues. The V gene lost 1 base and the J gene lost 9 bases, with 17 bases spanning the gap. Germline V lookup: CDR1 SGDLS, CDR2 YYNGEE. The CDR3 reads CASSVRATGHGEQFF. In nucleotides, the CDR3 is TGTGCCAGCAGCGTACGGGCCACTGGGCACGGTGAGCAGTTCTTC.

This clonotype was observed a handful of times. CDR3: CASSERGQINQPQHF. CDR3 sequence (DNA): TGCGCCAGCAGTGAGAGGGGACAGATAAATCAGCCCCAGCATTTT. This chain connects TRBV10-1 to TRBJ1-5; TRBD1 matches 7 bases. The V gene end was trimmed by 2 bases and the J gene end by 4 bases; junction bases not matched to a gene: 5. The germline V gene has CDR1 WNHNN and CDR2 SYGVQD (reference sequence). The CDR3 length is 15 residues.

At least ten counts were recorded for this clonotype. The chain employs TRBV10-3 and TRBJ2-7; TRBD1 agrees at 8 bases. The length of the CDR3 is 15 residues. After removal of 2 bases from V and 5 bases from J, the junction contained 8 bases not matched to a gene. Germline loops: CDR1 ENHRY, CDR2 SYGVKD. The CDR3: CAISEPDRAADEQYF. CDR3 bases: TGTGCCATCAGTGAGCCGGACAGGGCCGCCGACGAGCAGTACTTC.

This clonotype was picked up a small number of times. The chain carries TRBV28 and TRBJ2-7, with D perhaps matching TRBD1 (6 bases). The CDR3 consists of 13 residues. V was trimmed by 3 bases and J by 5 bases, leaving 11 bases between them. From germline, CDR1 is MDHEN and CDR2 SYDVKM. The CDR3 sequence is CASSFHRVHEQYF. The CDR3, as DNA: TGTGCCAGCAGTTTCCACAGGGTCCACGAGCAGTACTTC. Together with reference TRBV28 and TRBJ2-7, the CDR3 gives the full variable domain: DVKVTQSSRYLVKRTGEKVFLECVQDMDHENMFWYRQDPGLGLRLIYFSYDVKMKEKGDIPEGYSVSREKKERFSLILESASTNQTSMYLCASSFHRVHEQYFGPGTRLTVT.

This clonotype appeared a few times. This may be a read error, as it is one base from a much larger clone. The chain carries TRBV7-2 and TRBJ2-1; 12 bases align to TRBD2. CDR1 is SGHTA and CDR2 is FQGNSA in the germline V gene. CDR3 length equals 16 residues. The CDR3 DNA follows: TGTGCCGGCAGCTTTTGGACTAGCGGGATCTACAATGAGCAGTTCTTC. Translated: CAGSFWTSGIYNEQFF.

In its sample, this clonotype was seen many times. V usage is TRBV5-4 and J usage is TRBJ2-7, with 7 bases aligning to TRBD1. There are 15 residues in the CDR3. V was clipped by 7 bases and J by 2 bases; unmatched bases: 12. Germline V gene lookup returns CDR1 SGHNT and CDR2 YYREEE (reference sequence). CDR3 nucleotide sequence: TGTGCCAGCGCTTTTTGGGGACAGAGTGCCTACGAGCAGTACTTC. Encoded protein: CASAFWGQSAYEQYF.

This clonotype was counted ten times or more. The gene calls are TRBV2 and TRBJ2-6; TRBD2 aligns across 7 bases. Per germline, CDR1 SNHLY and CDR2 FYNNEI. The CDR3 loop spans 17 amino acids. Unmatched junction bases numbered 8, after V lost 6 bases and J lost 0 bases. CDR3 sequence (DNA): TGTGCCAGCAGGGGGACTACACGCCTCTCTGGGGCCAACGTCCTGACTTTC. Encoded protein: CASRGTTRLSGANVLTF.

Comments on this clonotype: Possible read error: a much larger clone is one base away. The chain carries TRBV5-4 and TRBJ1-3; D may be TRBD1 (5 bases). This CDR3 is built from 19 residues. CDR1 is SGHNT, CDR2 YYREEE, per germline (reference sequence). As DNA, the CDR3 is TGTGCCAGCAGCCCACGACCGGGACGAACTACTTACTCTGGAGACACCATATATTTT. As protein: CASSPRPGRTTYSGDTIYF.

The genes are TRBV4-1 and TRBJ2-7, with D maybe TRBD2 (5 bases). Germline values: CDR1 MGHRA, CDR2 YSYEKL. V gave up 5 bases and J gave up 4 bases, with 18 bases separating them. This CDR3 is built from 15 residues. The CDR3 loop is CASSDSGLTGYEQYF. CDR3 bases: TGCGCCAGCAGCGACTCGGGGTTAACGGGGTACGAGCAGTACTTC.

This clonotype was recorded many times. The chain combines TRBV12-3 or TRBV12-4 with TRBJ2-3, with D tentatively TRBD1 (6 bases). The germline V and J ends were trimmed by 5 bases and 0 bases, with 12 bases remaining between them. The CDR3 is made up of 15 amino acids. CDR3 nucleotides: TGTGCCAGCAGTCTGGGACACCCGAGCACAGATACGCAGTATTTT. Its translation: CASSLGHPSTDTQYF.

The V call is TRBV4-3, the J call TRBJ2-2; the match to TRBD2 covers 9 bases. The V gene end was trimmed by 3 bases and the J gene end by 1 base; junction bases not matched to a gene: 6. Germline CDR1 and CDR2: LGHNA and YSLEER. CDR3 length: 17 amino acids. The CDR3 nucleotides are TGCGCCAGCAGCCACTCGCTAGCGGGACTGAACACCGGGGAGCTGTTTTTT. This encodes CASSHSLAGLNTGELFF.

This clonotype was found many times. This chain joins TRBV10-3 and TRBJ2-1; D is uncertain. The V gene lost 6 bases and the J gene lost 6 bases, with 6 bases spanning the gap. The CDR3 covers 11 residues. CDR1 is ENHRY, CDR2 SYGVKD, per germline. CDR3 in amino acids: CAISFGNEQFF. CDR3 nucleotide sequence: TGTGCCATCAGCTTTGGCAATGAGCAGTTCTTC.

The rearrangement uses TRBV6-2 or TRBV6-3 and TRBJ2-6; 11 bases line up with TRBD1. The CDR3 consists of 20 residues. Germline V gene data show CDR1 as MNHEY and CDR2 as SVGEGT. V shed 4 bases, J shed 8 bases, and the junction held 19 bases outside the gene matches. CDR3 amino acids: CASSCSPGGTGGRGSNVLTF. CDR3 in DNA: TGTGCCAGCAGTTGCTCCCCGGGCGGGACAGGGGGACGAGGTTCCAACGTCCTGACTTTC.